Listed below are T cell receptor beta chains from one sample, sequenced in a study of cytomegalovirus exposure and HLA in healthy donors. Clones were read by immunoSEQ multiplex PCR, and TCRdb kept only the in-frame ones, dropping some. The sample has around 200,000 clones, 79% seen once. Sequenced input: PBMCs. Receptors originate from a woman between 18 and 29 years old in good health and CMV-seronegative. The CDR3 runs from the conserved cysteine through the conserved F or W. D genes are given only for firm matches. Size is omitted from some rows. Given values are once, few, many or a class for expanded clones.

d_call j_call v_call clone_size cdr3_aa cdr3_nt
TRBD2 TRBJ2-5 TRBV11-2 - CASSLGRLAGQTQYF TGTGCCAGCAGCTTAGGGCGACTAGCGGGGCAGACCCAGTACTTC
- TRBJ1-2 TRBV13 - CASSQVGGDGYTF TGTGCCAGCAGCCAAGTGGGGGGAGATGGCTACACCTTC
TRBD2 TRBJ2-7 TRBV27 - CASRLAGVPSVGEQYF TGTGCCAGCAGACTAGCGGGAGTTCCCTCGGTTGGCGAGCAGTACTTC
TRBD1 TRBJ2-3 TRBV2 once CASRDQGVTRSTDTQYF TGTGCCAGCAGAGACCAGGGGGTTACTCGCAGCACAGATACGCAGTATTTT
TRBD2 TRBJ2-7 TRBV2 - CASSRTSGTTYEQYF TGTGCCAGCAGTCGGACTAGCGGGACAACCTACGAGCAGTACTTC
- TRBJ1-2 TRBV27 - CASSLSIAGVNGYTF TGTGCCAGCAGTTTATCGATTGCAGGGGTGAATGGCTACACCTTC
TRBD1 TRBJ1-5 TRBV6-1 - CASSSGQAINQPQHF TGTGCCAGCAGTTCCGGACAGGCTATAAATCAGCCCCAGCATTTT
TRBD1 TRBJ1-6 TRBV13 - CASSLGQGAGHGNSPLHF TGTGCCAGCAGCTTAGGGCAGGGGGCCGGGCATGGTAATTCACCCCTCCACTTT
- TRBJ2-1 TRBV7-9 - CASSLGGASYNEQFF TGTGCCAGCAGCTTAGGAGGCGCATCCTACAATGAGCAGTTCTTC
TRBD2 TRBJ2-3 TRBV14 - CASSHVAGEGRDTQYF TGTGCCAGCAGCCACGTAGCGGGAGAAGGTAGAGATACGCAGTATTTT
TRBD1 TRBJ1-1 TRBV30 - CAWGQGAMNTEAFF TGTGCCTGGGGACAGGGGGCAATGAACACTGAAGCTTTCTTT
TRBD1 TRBJ1-4 TRBV4-2 - CASSQDLQGAAVKLFF TGTGCCAGCAGCCAAGATTTACAGGGGGCGGCAGTAAAACTGTTTTTT
TRBD2 TRBJ2-1 TRBV5-1 - CASSLVAGGGANEQFF TGCGCCAGCAGCTTGGTTGCGGGCGGGGGGGCAAATGAGCAGTTCTTC
TRBD1 TRBJ1-6 TRBV6-5 - CASSRDRKIAPLHF TGTGCCAGCAGCCGGGACAGGAAGATTGCACCCCTCCACTTT
- TRBJ2-7 TRBV7-2 few CATSRGLYNEQYF TGTGCCACATCCAGGGGCCTCTATAACGAGCAGTACTTC